Below are 25 T cell receptor beta chains sequenced from a single sample in a study of tissue T cells after allogeneic stem cell transplantation. TCRdb's table, derived via immunoSEQ multiplex PCR, lists solely in-frame clones and lacks some. The sample carries about 380 clones, 75% to 85% recorded once. The sequencing used jejunal tissue, collected at autopsy. Every receptor here comes from a female patient aged 40 to 70 with steroid-refractory graft-versus-host disease after an allogeneic stem cell transplant. The graft donor may have contributed some T cells.

This chain uses TRBV4-2 with TRBJ2-1; possible D gene TRBD1, 5 bases. This CDR3 spans 14 amino acids. Trimming shortened V by 4 bases and J by 6 bases, and 13 bases separated the two germline ends. Looked up from germline, CDR1 is LGHNA and CDR2 is YNFKEQ. CDR3 nucleotide sequence: TGTGCCAGCAGCCGAAGATGGGGCCTCAATGAGCAGTTCTTC. Amino acid sequence: CASSRRWGLNEQFF.

Points on this clone: A much larger clone lies one base from this, so it may be a read error. This chain connects TRBV27 to TRBJ2-6; 7 nucleotides align to TRBD2. CDR1 and CDR2 from the germline V gene are MNHEY and SMNVEV (reference sequence). The CDR3 contains 14 residues. V lost 8 bases, J lost 4 bases, and 5 bases stayed unmatched. For the CDR3, the DNA is TGTGCCAGCGGGAGGGCAGGGGGGGCCAACGTCCTGACTTTC. Its protein product is CASGRAGGANVLTF.

This clone has a single count. The chain joins TRBV5-1 to TRBJ2-3; no clear D. V gave up 2 bases and J gave up 0 bases, with 13 bases separating them. The germline CDR1 and CDR2 sequences are SGHRS and YFSETQ. This CDR3 is 16 amino acids long. The CDR3 region has the DNA TGCGCCAGCAGCTTACCCGGATGGCCAAGCACAGATACGCAGTATTTT. Its translation: CASSLPGWPSTDTQYF.

The chain is built from TRBV9 and TRBJ2-2; D unclear. The CDR3 is 12 residues long. The germline CDR1 and CDR2 sequences are SGDLS and YYNGEE. V was shortened by 2 bases and J by 4 bases, with 3 bases between the two germline ends. This CDR3 reads CASSVGTGELFF. For the CDR3, the DNA is TGTGCCAGCAGCGTCGGCACCGGGGAGCTGTTTTTT. Full variable domain (rest looked up from reference TRBV9 and TRBJ2-2): DSGVTQTPKHLITATGQRVTLRCSPRSGDLSVYWYQQSLDQGLQFLIQYYNGEERAKGNILERFSAQQFPDLHSELNLSSLELGDSALYFCASSVGTGELFFGEGSRLTVL.

This chain connects TRBV7-9 to TRBJ2-1; D remains unclear. The CDR3 sequence is 14 residues long. Germline CDR1 is SEHNR and CDR2 is FQNEAQ (reference sequence). V was cut by 3 bases and J by 1 base, with 7 bases left in between. The CDR3 region has the DNA TGTGCCAGCAGCTTTGGGTCTTCCTACAATGAGCAGTTCTTC. Translating it yields CASSFGSSYNEQFF.

This chain connects TRBV5-1 to TRBJ2-3; unclear D gene. V gave up 4 bases and J gave up 4 bases, with 13 bases separating them. The CDR3 totals 14 residues. CDR1 SGHRS and CDR2 YFSETQ come from the germline V gene. CDR3 bases: TGCGCCAGCAGCCGATTCGGATTTTCAGATACGCAGTATTTT. Its translation: CASSRFGFSDTQYF.

The chain combines TRBV5-1 with TRBJ2-7; the D call may be TRBD1 or TRBD2 (5 bases each). V gave up 4 bases and J gave up 4 bases, with 21 bases separating them. This CDR3 comprises 16 residues. Per germline, CDR1 SGHRS and CDR2 YFSETQ. CDR3 in amino acids: CASSPRSGWGLYEQYF. CDR3 bases: TGCGCCAGCAGCCCCCGGTCCGGGTGGGGGTTATACGAGCAGTACTTC.

This chain connects TRBV12-3 or TRBV12-4 to TRBJ2-2; D is unclear. CDR3 size: 12 residues. V was trimmed by 6 bases and J by 6 bases, leaving 8 bases between them. In DNA form, the CDR3 reads TGTGCCAGCAGGACCAAGGCCGGGGAGCTGTTTTTT. Protein: CASRTKAGELFF.

This clone showed up just once. The chain is built from TRBV18 and TRBJ1-2, with D unresolved. CDR3 length: 11 amino acids. Germline V gene sequence: CDR1 KGHSH, CDR2 LQKENI. With 5 bases removed from V and 7 bases from J, the gap between germline ends came to 8 bases. CDR3 sequence reads: CASSTAAGYTF. The DNA for the CDR3 is TGTGCCAGCTCAACGGCGGCTGGCTACACCTTC.

The chain links TRBV9 to TRBJ2-2; no clear D. The CDR3 spans 15 residues. CDR1 SGDLS and CDR2 YYNGEE come from the germline V gene. Trimming pared 2 bases from V and 4 bases from J, leaving 12 bases between. The CDR3 DNA sequence: TGTGCCAGCAGCGTTGGCCTGCTGGGCACCGGGGAGCTGTTTTTT. Its protein product is CASSVGLLGTGELFF.

The V and J genes are TRBV7-6 and TRBJ1-4; 8 bases are shared with TRBD1. The J segment lost 3 bases and the V segment lost 5 bases, leaving 5 bases of the junction unmatched. Germline assignment: CDR1 SGHVS and CDR2 FNYEAQ. CDR3 length: 15 residues. In DNA, the CDR3 is TGTGCCAGCAGCGAGGACAGGGAGGCTAATGAAAAACTGTTTTTT. This codes for CASSEDREANEKLFF.

The genes are TRBV28 and TRBJ2-5, with 8 bases identical to TRBD2. The CDR3 spans 16 residues. V lost 6 bases, J lost 2 bases, and 11 bases stayed unmatched. Germline values: CDR1 MDHEN, CDR2 SYDVKM. CDR3 bases: TGTGCCAGCAGACCTGAGCGGGAGTGGGGTCAAGAGACCCAGTACTTC. Translation: CASRPEREWGQETQYF.

Only one count was recorded for this clone. This chain connects TRBV29-1 to TRBJ2-2; no reliable D call. Germline V gene data show CDR1 as SQVTM and CDR2 as ANQGSEA. V gave up 5 bases and J gave up 5 bases, with 6 bases separating them. The length of the CDR3 is 11 residues. The CDR3 is CSVWGTGELFF. CDR3 DNA: TGCAGCGTTTGGGGTACCGGGGAGCTGTTTTTT.

This chain joins TRBV3-1 (or the pseudogene TRBV3-2) and TRBJ1-1, with D possibly being TRBD1 (5 bases). The germline CDR1 and CDR2 sequences are LGHDT and YNNKEL (reference sequence). The ends were cut back, 2 bases at V and 1 base at J, with 14 bases in the middle. This CDR3 spans 16 amino acids. CDR3 in amino acids: CASSQYYGTENTEAFF. CDR3 bases: TGTGCCAGCAGCCAATATTACGGGACGGAGAACACTGAAGCTTTCTTT.

The chain employs TRBV1 and TRBJ1-6. TRBV1 is deemed a pseudogene. This CDR3 is 12 amino acids long. In DNA form, the CDR3 reads TGCACCAGATACAGGGAGGATTCACCCCTCCACTTT. Amino acid sequence: CTRYREDSPLHF.

Relative to its sample, this clone is hyperexpanded. The V call is TRBV9, the J call TRBJ2-7, with D perhaps TRBD2 (6 bases). The ends were cut back, 2 bases at V and 4 bases at J, with 7 bases in the middle. CDR3 length equals 12 residues. The germline V gene encodes CDR1 SGDLS and CDR2 YYNGEE. The CDR3: CASSVRGYEQYF. The DNA for the CDR3 is TGTGCCAGCAGCGTGCGGGGTTACGAGCAGTACTTC.

The gene calls are TRBV4-1 and TRBJ2-1; 7 positions match TRBD2. CDR3 size: 18 residues. With V trimmed by 7 bases and J by 5 bases, 20 bases remained unmatched. Germline V gene sequence: CDR1 MGHRA, CDR2 YSYEKL. The CDR3 DNA sequence: TGCGCCAGCACCCCACGGGGCCTAGCGGAACTTTTCCACAATGAGCAGTTCTTC. Its translation: CASTPRGLAELFHNEQFF.

The V call is TRBV28, the J call TRBJ2-7, with D possibly being TRBD1 or TRBD2 (5 bases each). CDR1 and CDR2 from the germline V gene are MDHEN and SYDVKM. The CDR3 runs to 13 residues. Trimming took off 10 bases at V and 5 bases at J, with 18 bases between the two ends. CDR3 in amino acids: CAISPPGRHEQYF. As DNA, the CDR3 is TGTGCCATATCCCCCCCGGGACGCCACGAGCAGTACTTC. Full variable domain (rest looked up from reference TRBV28 and TRBJ2-7): DVKVTQSSRYLVKRTGEKVFLECVQDMDHENMFWYRQDPGLGLRLIYFSYDVKMKEKGDIPEGYSVSREKKERFSLILESASTNQTSMYLCAISPPGRHEQYFGPGTRLTVT.

The chain joins TRBV6-5 to TRBJ1-5; D perhaps matches TRBD1 (5 bases). V was pared by 0 bases and J by 9 bases, with 15 bases between. The CDR3 is 15 amino acids. From germline, CDR1 is MNHEY and CDR2 SVGAGI. The CDR3 protein is CASSYSGGASTPQHF. The CDR3 region has the DNA TGTGCCAGCAGTTACTCGGGAGGGGCCTCAACGCCCCAGCATTTT.

This rearrangement joins TRBV6-5 to TRBJ2-7; D uncertain. V lost 8 bases, J lost 4 bases, and 12 bases lay in between. Germline-derived CDR1 and CDR2 are MNHEY and SVGAGI. The CDR3 is 12 amino acids. The CDR3 sequence: CASSRRRYEQYF. CDR3 sequence (DNA): TGTGCCAGCTCCCGAAGACGGTACGAGCAGTACTTC.

This chain connects TRBV7-2 to TRBJ1-6; 9 bases are a match to TRBD1. Germline CDR1 and CDR2: SGHTA and FQGNSA. The CDR3 covers 16 residues. Germline trimming cut 5 bases from V and 7 bases from J; bases unmatched to any gene: 9. CDR3 coding DNA: TGTGCCAGCAGCCCTCGGACAGGGGCAAGGAATTCACCCCTCCACTTT. It specifies CASSPRTGARNSPLHF.

The genes are TRBV6-1 and TRBJ2-7; TRBD1 matches 9 bases. The CDR3 covers 18 residues. V dropped 0 bases and J dropped 0; count of bases not matched to a gene: 9. The V gene's germline CDR1 is MNHNS and CDR2 SASEGT. CDR3 sequence reads: CASSEAGVWTGVSYEQYF. CDR3 coding DNA: TGTGCCAGCAGTGAAGCGGGGGTATGGACAGGGGTCTCCTACGAGCAGTACTTC.

The V call is TRBV12-5, the J call TRBJ1-4; D is unclear. Per germline, CDR1 LGHNT and CDR2 FRNRAP. Between the trimmed V and J ends, which lost 3 bases and 3 bases, there was a span of 8 bases. The CDR3 consists of 14 residues. The CDR3 DNA reads TGTGCTAGTGGTTTCCGCACCGCTAATGAAAAACTGTTTTTT. Its translation: CASGFRTANEKLFF. The variable domain in full, with the rest retrieved from reference TRBV12-5 and TRBJ1-4, is DARVTQTPRHKVTEMGQEVTMRCQPILGHNTVFWYRQTMMQGLELLAYFRNRAPLDDSGMPKDRFSAEMPDATLATLKIQPSEPRDSAVYFCASGFRTANEKLFFGSGTQLSVL.

V gene TRBV19 combines with J gene TRBJ2-1; D unclear. Germline CDR1 is LNHDA and CDR2 is SQIVND (reference sequence). The CDR3 is 13 amino acids. The V end lost 0 bases, the J end lost 6 bases, and 6 bases lay between the germline ends. In DNA form, the CDR3 reads TGTGCCAGTAGTATAGATCACTTCAATGAGCAGTTCTTC. This encodes CASSIDHFNEQFF.

The rearrangement links TRBV5-5 to TRBJ2-6; D is undetermined. V gave up 4 bases and J gave up 2 bases, with 7 bases separating them. Germline V lookup: CDR1 SGHKS, CDR2 YYEKEE (reference sequence). The CDR3 covers 14 residues. CDR3 sequence: CASSPGAGANVLTF. CDR3 DNA: TGTGCCAGCAGCCCGGGCGCTGGGGCCAACGTCCTGACTTTC.